A selection of T cell receptor beta chains follows, all from one sample in a study of cytomegalovirus exposure and HLA in healthy donors. TCRdb's copy holds only in-frame clones and misses some; the assay was immunoSEQ multiplex PCR. The table lists 70,000 to 80,000 clones. The sequencing input was PBMCs. The receptors derive from a man aged 40-49 years in good health and CMV-seronegative. CDR3s leave out the opening cysteine and the closing phenylalanine or tryptophan.

>TRBJ1-1|TRBV9
ASSKANTEAF
>TRBJ2-3|TRBV4-2
ASSQDGGAGDTQY
>TRBJ1-1|TRBV9
ASSPSPGDTEAF
>TRBJ1-5|TRBV30
AWRRGGGNQPQH
>TRBJ2-3|TRBV5-6
ASNIGGPLTDTQY
>TRBJ1-6|TRBV19
ASSTSGTGTSPLH
>TRBJ1-6|TRBV4-1
ASSQEMGQGQSPLH
>TRBJ1-2|TRBV6-5
ASSPRGHGYT
>TRBJ1-1|TRBV2
ASSSYRGTEAF
>TRBJ2-1|TRBV19
ASSIASGTAYNEQF
>TRBJ1-1|TRBV5-1
ASSLQGATTEAF
>TRBJ2-5|TRBV27
ASSRRGTAQETQY
>TRBJ1-3|TRBV6-6
ASSYSSAVDGNTIY
>TRBJ2-7|TRBV29-1
SVGGGGAWTYEQY
>TRBJ1-1|TRBV15
ATSREGAPNTEAF
>TRBJ2-5|TRBV28
ASSPGQETQY
>TRBJ2-7|TRBV7-2
ASSFSYYEQY
>TRBJ1-1|TRBV10-2
ASSSVNTEAF
>TRBJ2-7|TRBV4-2
ASSQRSQGLTYEQY
>TRBJ1-4|TRBV4-1
ASSVTQLEKLF
>TRBJ2-3|TRBV5-5
ASSNGLGVTDTQY
>TRBJ1-2|TRBV9
ASSVAARAVGGYT
>TRBJ2-7|TRBV30
AWSPGTGSYEQY
>TRBJ2-3|TRBV18
ASSPVGGGRALGTQY